The 23 T cell receptor beta chains reported below all come from one sample, sequenced in a study of cytomegalovirus exposure and HLA in healthy donors. The PCR contained 60 Vbeta and 13 Jbeta primers. Data came from immunoSEQ multiplex PCR; TCRdb stores just in-frame clones and leaves some out. Recorded for this sample: just over 150,000 clones. Input material: PBMCs. Every receptor here comes from a woman aged 60-75 years in good health and CMV-seronegative.

The chain couples TRBV18 to TRBJ2-7; TRBD2 matches 15 bases. The germline CDR1 and CDR2 sequences are KGHSH and LQKENI. V dropped 3 bases and J dropped 7; count of bases not matched to a gene: 10. This CDR3 region has 17 residues. CDR3 protein: CASSPSGLAGGLGEQYF. The CDR3 DNA sequence: TGTGCCAGCTCACCCTCGGGACTAGCGGGAGGATTGGGGGAGCAGTACTTC.

This sequence joins TRBV5-1 and TRBJ1-1; D not certain. The ends were cut back, 4 bases at V and 0 bases at J, with 13 bases in the middle. CDR1 SGHRS and CDR2 YFSETQ come from the germline V gene. The CDR3 consists of 15 residues. The CDR3 region is CASSPEAGLNTEAFF. The CDR3, as DNA: TGCGCCAGCAGCCCGGAGGCAGGTTTGAACACTGAAGCTTTCTTT.

The gene calls are TRBV5-6 and TRBJ1-1; D unresolved. Trimming left V 4 bases short and J 2 bases short, with 12 bases between. The CDR3 has 14 amino acids. In germline, CDR1 is SGHDT, CDR2 YYEEEE. The CDR3 nucleotides are TGTGCCAGCAGCCTTACGGAGGGAAACACTGAAGCTTTCTTT. Encoded protein: CASSLTEGNTEAFF.

This chain joins TRBV9 and TRBJ1-2, with a weak D call TRBD1 (5 bases). Germline V gene data show CDR1 as SGDLS and CDR2 as YYNGEE. Trimming removed 4 bases at V and 2 bases at J, with 15 bases between. The CDR3 consists of 15 residues. The CDR3 DNA reads as TGTGCCAGCAGCACGAAGCCGGACACCAACTATGGCTACACCTTC. Translating gives CASSTKPDTNYGYTF.

The chain links TRBV18 to TRBJ1-2; TRBD1 matches at 8 bases. The CDR3 sequence is 15 residues long. Germline lookup yields CDR1 KGHSH and CDR2 LQKENI. Losses at the gene ends were 3 bases for V and 3 bases for J; bases not matched to a gene: 6. This chain's CDR3 is CASSPTVDRDYGYTF. The CDR3 nucleotides are TGTGCCAGCTCACCGACGGTGGACAGGGACTATGGCTACACCTTC.

The chain combines TRBV18 with TRBJ2-5; tentatively, D is TRBD1 (7 bases). Germline V gives CDR1 KGHSH, CDR2 LQKENI. The CDR3 has 13 residues. Between the trimmed V and J ends, which lost 3 bases and 4 bases, there was a span of 9 bases. CDR3 region: CASSPQGGETQYF. Written as DNA, the CDR3 is TGTGCCAGCTCACCGCAGGGGGGAGAGACCCAGTACTTC.

The rearrangement joins TRBV7-2 to TRBJ1-2; perhaps TRBD1 as D (6 bases). The CDR3 is made up of 15 amino acids. The V end was cut by 4 bases, the J end by 1 base, with 13 bases between. In germline, CDR1 is SGHTA, CDR2 FQGNSA. CDR3 in amino acids: CASSSYRELNYGYTF. The DNA for the CDR3 is TGTGCCAGCAGCTCCTACAGGGAACTTAACTATGGCTACACCTTC.

V and J are TRBV5-4 and TRBJ2-7; 10 bases agree with TRBD1. The V and J ends lost 2 bases and 7 bases, in that order; junction bases with no gene match: 6. The CDR3 spans 14 residues. Per the germline V gene, CDR1 is SGHNT and CDR2 is YYREEE (reference sequence). The chain's CDR3 is CASSFRGTGDEQYF. DNA for the CDR3: TGTGCCAGCAGCTTCCGCGGGACAGGGGATGAGCAGTACTTC.

The genes are TRBV19 and TRBJ2-1; 10 positions match TRBD2. Per germline, CDR1 LNHDA and CDR2 SQIVND (reference sequence). The J segment lost 5 bases and the V segment lost 0 bases, leaving 4 bases of the junction unmatched. The CDR3 covers 16 residues. In DNA form, the CDR3 reads TGTGCCAGTAGTATAGACCTAGCGGGGGCCAACAATGAGCAGTTCTTC. This encodes CASSIDLAGANNEQFF.

The J gene is TRBJ2-3, the V gene TRBV6-5; no reliable D call. Deletions cut 6 bases from V and 2 bases from J, with 15 bases between. Germline V lookup: CDR1 MNHEY, CDR2 SVGAGI. This CDR3 has 15 amino acids. The CDR3 nucleotides are TGTGCCAGCAGGGTGAGGTCTCAAGTCACAGATACGCAGTATTTT. This codes for CASRVRSQVTDTQYF.

The V gene is TRBV6-1, the J gene TRBJ1-5, with 8 bases that match TRBD1. CDR1 is MNHNS and CDR2 is SASEGT in the germline V gene. J was trimmed by 0 bases and V by 6 bases; bases with no gene match: 4. The CDR3 has 15 amino acids. In DNA form, the CDR3 reads TGTGCCAGCAGGAGGACAGGGTTTAGCAATCAGCCCCAGCATTTT. Protein product: CASRRTGFSNQPQHF.

This chain joins TRBV7-9 and TRBJ2-4, with D perhaps TRBD1 (6 bases). This CDR3 has 16 residues. Germline V gene lookup returns CDR1 SEHNR and CDR2 FQNEAQ (reference sequence). The V end was cut by 4 bases, the J end by 5 bases, with 18 bases between. Here the CDR3 reads CASSYHRASGQNIQYF. In nucleotides, the CDR3 is TGTGCCAGCAGCTACCACAGGGCGTCTGGACAAAACATTCAGTACTTC.

The rearrangement uses TRBV9 and TRBJ2-1; TRBD1 agrees at 7 bases. The V and J ends lost 1 base and 10 bases, in that order; junction bases with no gene match: 11. The CDR3 is 15 residues long. Germline V gene lookup returns CDR1 SGDLS and CDR2 YYNGEE. CDR3 in DNA: TGTGCCAGCAGCGTATTAACCCAGGGGGTAGGAGAGCAGTTCTTC. Translated: CASSVLTQGVGEQFF. The full variable domain, completed using reference TRBV9 and TRBJ2-1, is DSGVTQTPKHLITATGQRVTLRCSPRSGDLSVYWYQQSLDQGLQFLIQYYNGEERAKGNILERFSAQQFPDLHSELNLSSLELGDSALYFCASSVLTQGVGEQFFGPGTRLTVL.

The genes are TRBV29-1 and TRBJ1-6, with a weak D call TRBD1 (5 bases). CDR3 length: 13 amino acids. Germline V gives CDR1 SQVTM, CDR2 ANQGSEA. V was pared by 3 bases and J by 6 bases, with 9 bases between. CDR3: CSVEVGANSPLHF. In DNA, the CDR3 is TGCAGCGTTGAGGTAGGGGCTAATTCACCCCTCCACTTT.

This rearrangement joins TRBV7-9 to TRBJ2-5; D is undetermined. This CDR3 comprises 14 residues. The germline CDR1 and CDR2 sequences are SEHNR and FQNEAQ (reference sequence). The V and J ends lost 1 base and 1 base respectively, with 7 bases between them. The CDR3 DNA follows: TGTGCCAGCAGCTTAGACTACACCCAAGAGACCCAGTACTTC. It is translated as CASSLDYTQETQYF.

The rearrangement joins TRBV11-2 to TRBJ2-7, with 8 bases that match TRBD1. CDR3 length: 15 amino acids. V shed 5 bases and J 3 bases; nucleotides not matched to a gene: 9. Germline CDR1 and CDR2: SGHAT and FQNNGV. The CDR3 sequence: CASSPWDTGGYEQYF. CDR3 DNA: TGTGCCAGCAGCCCCTGGGATACAGGGGGCTACGAGCAGTACTTC.

V is TRBV5-1 and J is TRBJ2-7, with D tentatively TRBD1 (6 bases). CDR3 length: 14 amino acids. Trimming left V 1 base short and J 0 bases short, with 8 bases between. Germline V CDR1 and CDR2: SGHRS, YFSETQ. The CDR3 DNA reads TGCGCCAGCAGCTTGAACAGGGACTCCTACGAGCAGTACTTC. Translation: CASSLNRDSYEQYF.

The rearrangement links TRBV7-6 to TRBJ2-1; 11 positions agree with TRBD2. V lost 4 bases, J lost 3 bases, and 5 bases stayed unmatched. Germline V gene data show CDR1 as SGHVS and CDR2 as FNYEAQ. The CDR3 sequence is 16 residues long. The CDR3 reads CASSSILAGDYNEQFF. In DNA form, the CDR3 reads TGTGCCAGCAGCTCCATACTAGCGGGAGACTACAATGAGCAGTTCTTC.

V gene TRBV7-9 combines with J gene TRBJ1-3, with D possibly TRBD1 on 5 matching bases. With 3 bases removed from V and 0 bases from J, the gap between germline ends came to 12 bases. CDR3 length: 16 amino acids. Germline CDR1 is SEHNR and CDR2 is FQNEAQ (reference sequence). The CDR3 spells CASSFPQGFSGNTIYF. As DNA, the CDR3 is TGTGCCAGCAGCTTCCCCCAGGGCTTCTCTGGAAACACCATATATTTT. The full variable domain, in which reference TRBV7-9 and TRBJ1-3 provide the parts outside the CDR3, is DTGVSQNPRHKITKRGQNVTFRCDPISEHNRLYWYRQTLGQGPEFLTYFQNEAQLEKSRLLSDRFSAERPKGSFSTLEIQRTEQGDSAMYLCASSFPQGFSGNTIYFGEGSWLTVV.

The rearrangement joins TRBV6-6 to TRBJ1-1, with D tentatively TRBD1 (5 bases). Trimming removed 6 bases at V and 1 base at J, with 18 bases between. The CDR3 has 16 amino acids. Germline V gene data show CDR1 as MNHNY and CDR2 as SVGAGI (reference sequence). The CDR3 protein is CASSLKDIVTNTEAFF. CDR3 DNA: TGTGCCAGCAGCCTAAAGGACATAGTTACGAACACTGAAGCTTTCTTT.

The CDR3 region is CASSLEGAGTDTQYF. The CDR3 nucleotides read TGCGCCAGCAGCTTGGAGGGGGCAGGGACAGATACGCAGTATTTT. The chain joins TRBV5-1 to TRBJ2-3; 7 bases fit TRBD1. The ends lost 0 bases at V and 3 bases at J; junction bases unmatched: 4. There are 15 residues in the CDR3. Germline V CDR1 and CDR2: SGHRS, YFSETQ.

CDR3 in amino acids: CASSVAGSTDTQYF. In nucleotides, the CDR3 is TGTGCCAGCAGTGTCGCGGGATCTACAGATACGCAGTATTTT. This chain links TRBV6-1 with TRBJ2-3; TRBD2 might be the D (6 bases). The V end was cut by 4 bases, the J end by 3 bases, with 11 bases between. The CDR3 loop spans 14 amino acids. Germline CDR1 is MNHNS and CDR2 is SASEGT.

The J gene is TRBJ2-1, the V gene TRBV10-1; TRBD2 matches at 7 bases. This CDR3 comprises 16 residues. V was pared by 2 bases and J by 2 bases, with 6 bases of the junction left unmatched. The germline gives CDR1 WNHNN, CDR2 SYGVQD (reference sequence). DNA of the CDR3: TGCGCCAGCAGTGAGGATCCGGCGGGGGCCTACAATGAGCAGTTCTTC. Its translation is CASSEDPAGAYNEQFF.